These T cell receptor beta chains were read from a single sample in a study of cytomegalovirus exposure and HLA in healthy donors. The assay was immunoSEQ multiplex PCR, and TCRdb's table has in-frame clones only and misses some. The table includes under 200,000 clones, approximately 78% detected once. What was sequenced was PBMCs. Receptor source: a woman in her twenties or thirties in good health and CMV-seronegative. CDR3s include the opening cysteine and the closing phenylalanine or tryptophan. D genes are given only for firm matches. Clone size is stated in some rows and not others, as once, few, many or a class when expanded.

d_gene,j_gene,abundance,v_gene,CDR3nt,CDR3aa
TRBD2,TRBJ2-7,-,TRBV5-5,TGTGCCAGCAGCTTGGCTAGCGGGGAGTACGAGCAGTACTTC,CASSLASGEYEQYF
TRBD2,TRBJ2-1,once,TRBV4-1,TGCGCCAGCCCCGGGGGACTAGCGCGAAGGAGGGTATACAATGAGCAGTTCTTC,CASPGGLARRRVYNEQFF
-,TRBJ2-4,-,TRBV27,TGTGCCAGCAGTTTTTGGCAGGGGGGCAAAAACATTCAGTACTTC,CASSFWQGGKNIQYF
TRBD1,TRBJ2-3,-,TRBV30,TGTGCCTGGACCCCGGACAGGGAGCGAGTGGATACGCAGTATTTT,CAWTPDRERVDTQYF
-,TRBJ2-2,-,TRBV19,TGTGCCAGTAGTATTACGGGGAACACCGGGGAGCTGTTTTTT,CASSITGNTGELFF
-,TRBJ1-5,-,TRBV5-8,TGTGCCAGCAGCCGGGGGTTACTTGTCCGAGGTCAGCCCCAGCATTTT,CASSRGLLVRGQPQHF
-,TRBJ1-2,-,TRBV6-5,TGTGCCAGCAGCCCGCTAGGAGATACCTTCGGAAACACCTTC,CASSPLGDTFGNTF
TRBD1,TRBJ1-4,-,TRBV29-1,TGCAGCGTTTTAAGGGGGCCAGGGGAAAAACTGTTTTTT,CSVLRGPGEKLFF
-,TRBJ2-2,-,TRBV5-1,TGCGCCAGCAGCTTGCTCTCCCTAGTTAGTACCGGGGAGCTGTTTTTT,CASSLLSLVSTGELFF
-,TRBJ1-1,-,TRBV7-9,TGTGCCAGCAGCTTAGGGGGGCCTGAAGCTTTCTTT,CASSLGGPEAFF
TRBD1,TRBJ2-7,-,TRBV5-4,TGTGCCAGCAGCTCCGGACAGGGGGCCTACGAGCAGTACTTC,CASSSGQGAYEQYF
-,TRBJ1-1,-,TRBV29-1,TGCAGCGTTGTTCAGGGGATCATGACTGAAGCTTTCTTT,CSVVQGIMTEAFF
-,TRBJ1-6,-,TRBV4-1,TGCGCCAGCAGCCAAGGGGCCCACAGGAGTGAGAATTCACCCCTCCACTTT,CASSQGAHRSENSPLHF
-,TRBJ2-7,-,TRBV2,TGTGCCAGCAGTGAACCCGGGATTAGCTCCTACGAGCAGTACTTC,CASSEPGISSYEQYF
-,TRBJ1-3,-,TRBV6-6,TGTGCCAGCAGTTACCGGAGCTCTGGAAACACCATATATTTT,CASSYRSSGNTIYF
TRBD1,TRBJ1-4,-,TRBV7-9,TGTGCCAGCAGCTTATCGACAGGGGAGAATGAAAAACTGTTTTTT,CASSLSTGENEKLFF
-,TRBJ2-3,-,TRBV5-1,TGCGCCAGCAGCTTTGGGGGGACTGGCACAGATACGCAGTATTTT,CASSFGGTGTDTQYF
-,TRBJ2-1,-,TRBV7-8,TGTGCCAGCAGCTTAGAGTCTAGTCGGGATGAGCAGTTCTTC,CASSLESSRDEQFF
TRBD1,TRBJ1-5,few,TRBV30,TGTGCCCAAGGGGGACAGTATAGCAATCAGCCCCAGCATTTT,CAQGGQYSNQPQHF
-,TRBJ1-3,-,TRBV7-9,TGTGCCAGCAGCTTAGACCGGGATTGGGACACCATATATTTT,CASSLDRDWDTIYF
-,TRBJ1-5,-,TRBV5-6,TGTGCCAGCAGCTTGGCCCCAAGGCACTATAGCAATCAGCCCCAGCATTTT,CASSLAPRHYSNQPQHF
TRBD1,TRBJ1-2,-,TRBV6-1,TGTGCCAGCAGTTCCCCCCGGACAGGGAAATTGGACTACACCTTC,CASSSPRTGKLDYTF
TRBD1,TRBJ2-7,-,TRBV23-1,TGCGCCAGCAGTCAATTGGAAGTCTACAGGGGGTTTCCCTACGAGCAGTACTTC,CASSQLEVYRGFPYEQYF
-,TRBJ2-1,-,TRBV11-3,TGTGCCAGCAGCCCCGGCACTAGTCCATACAATGAGCAGTTCTTC,CASSPGTSPYNEQFF
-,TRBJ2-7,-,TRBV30,TGTGCCTGGGATAAAGGGACTTCCTACGAGCAGTACTTC,CAWDKGTSYEQYF
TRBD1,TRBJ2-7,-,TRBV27,TGTGCCAGCAGTTTACGCAGGGGGATGGTCTACGAGCAGTACTTC,CASSLRRGMVYEQYF
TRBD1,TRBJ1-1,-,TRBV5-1,TGCGCCAGCAGCCCGTACCCAGGGGGCCAAGGGAACACTGAAGCTTTCTTT,CASSPYPGGQGNTEAFF
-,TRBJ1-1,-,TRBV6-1,TGTGCCAGCAGGGACAGCACTGAAGCTTTCTTT,CASRDSTEAFF
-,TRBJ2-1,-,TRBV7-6,TGTGCCAGCAGCTTAGGTAGACTCATTAATTACAATGAGCAGTTCTTC,CASSLGRLINYNEQFF
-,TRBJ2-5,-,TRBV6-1,TGTGCCAGCACAACAGGAGGGAACCAAGAGACCCAGTACTTC,CASTTGGNQETQYF
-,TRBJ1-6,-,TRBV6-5,TGTGCCAGCAGTTACGGATTGGGGGCTTATAATTCACCCCTCCACTTT,CASSYGLGAYNSPLHF
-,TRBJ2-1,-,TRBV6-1,TGTGCCAGCAGTGAAGCCGTCACGACCGGGGGGCGGTTCTTC,CASSEAVTTGGRFF
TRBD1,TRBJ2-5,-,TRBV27,TGTGCCAGCAGTTCGGGGACAGGGAACGCAGAGACCCAGTACTTC,CASSSGTGNAETQYF
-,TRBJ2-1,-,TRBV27,TGTGCCAGCACCGCGGTCAGTCTCAGAGACCACAATGAGCAGTTCTTC,CASTAVSLRDHNEQFF
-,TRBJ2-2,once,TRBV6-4,TGTGCCAGCAGCCCCACTAATCCCGGGGAGCTGTTTTTT,CASSPTNPGELFF
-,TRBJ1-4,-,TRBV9,TGTGCCAGCAGCGTAGCGACAGGCCAGGGTAATGAAAAACTGTTTTTT,CASSVATGQGNEKLFF
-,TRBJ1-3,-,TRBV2,TGTGCCAGCAGTGAAGCGCAAACAGGGTCCGGAAACACCATATATTTT,CASSEAQTGSGNTIYF
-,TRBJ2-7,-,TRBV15,TGTGCCACCAGCAAGACAGGCCTTTACGTAAGGGAGCAGTACTTC,CATSKTGLYVREQYF
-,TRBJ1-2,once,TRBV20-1,TGCAGTGAACAGGGTAACTATGGCTACACCTTC,CSEQGNYGYTF
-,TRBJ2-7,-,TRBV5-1,TGCGCCAGCAGCACCTCGGGGGACTACGAGCAGTACTTC,CASSTSGDYEQYF
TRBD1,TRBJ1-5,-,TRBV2,TGTGCCAGCAGAAGACAGGGGGCGGACAATCAGCCCCAGCATTTT,CASRRQGADNQPQHF
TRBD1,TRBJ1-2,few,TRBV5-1,TGCGCCAGCAGCAGCGACAGGGTCGGCTACACCTTC,CASSSDRVGYTF
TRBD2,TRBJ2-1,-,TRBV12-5,TGTGCTAGTGGTTTGGGGACTAGCGGGGGTTACAATGAGCAGTTCTTC,CASGLGTSGGYNEQFF
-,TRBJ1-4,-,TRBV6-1,TGTGCCAGCAGGGACAGAGGACATAGTAATGAAAAACTGTTTTTT,CASRDRGHSNEKLFF
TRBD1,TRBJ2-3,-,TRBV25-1,TGTGCCAGCAGTGAATCCCTCAGGGGGAGCACAGATACGCAGTATTTT,CASSESLRGSTDTQYF
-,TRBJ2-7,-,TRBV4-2,TGTGCCAGCAGCCCGCAGCAGGGGACCTACGAGCAGTACTTC,CASSPQQGTYEQYF
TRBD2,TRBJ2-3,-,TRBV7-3,TGTGCCAGCAGCTTAATAGGTAGCGGGGGGGCAGATACGCAGTATTTT,CASSLIGSGGADTQYF
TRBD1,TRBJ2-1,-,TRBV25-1,TGTGCCAGCAGTGAGCCTGGGACAGGTGCCTACAATGAGCAGTTCTTC,CASSEPGTGAYNEQFF